This T cell receptor (beta chain) stems from a study of cytomegalovirus exposure and HLA in healthy donors. Overall study results and limits: Accurate HLA-A and HLA-B prediction from TCR beta sequences was reported for most subjects. HLA alleles showed associations with 15,000 to 20,000 TCR beta sequences in a later analysis, at a 0.05 false discovery rate.

With V trimmed by 2 bases and J by 4 bases, 6 bases remained unmatched. Germline V gene sequence: CDR1 GTSNPN, CDR2 SVGIG (reference sequence). This CDR3 is built from 15 residues. PCR involved 60 Vbeta and 13 Jbeta primers. As originally analysed: The count from a later analysis was some 80 million unique TCR beta chains, some 12 million of them shared. Produced via immunoSEQ multiplex PCR; TCRdb's table is partial and in-frame only. V, J and clone size are taken as reported in that table, and D and trimming were inferred from the DNA itself. The sample shows approximately 120,000 clones, around four fifths of them seen only once. These donors, healthy bone marrow donors, were studied. Regarding this clone: No antigen is known for it.

The J gene is TRBJ2-2, the V gene TRBV30; 8 bases agree with TRBD2. Sequencing was performed on PBMCs. The TCR sequence derives from a woman aged 40 to 50 in good health and CMV-seropositive. CDR3 in DNA: TGTGCCTGGAGTCGGCTAGCGGGCCCCACCGGGGAGCTGTTTTTT. This codes for CAWSRLAGPTGELFF.